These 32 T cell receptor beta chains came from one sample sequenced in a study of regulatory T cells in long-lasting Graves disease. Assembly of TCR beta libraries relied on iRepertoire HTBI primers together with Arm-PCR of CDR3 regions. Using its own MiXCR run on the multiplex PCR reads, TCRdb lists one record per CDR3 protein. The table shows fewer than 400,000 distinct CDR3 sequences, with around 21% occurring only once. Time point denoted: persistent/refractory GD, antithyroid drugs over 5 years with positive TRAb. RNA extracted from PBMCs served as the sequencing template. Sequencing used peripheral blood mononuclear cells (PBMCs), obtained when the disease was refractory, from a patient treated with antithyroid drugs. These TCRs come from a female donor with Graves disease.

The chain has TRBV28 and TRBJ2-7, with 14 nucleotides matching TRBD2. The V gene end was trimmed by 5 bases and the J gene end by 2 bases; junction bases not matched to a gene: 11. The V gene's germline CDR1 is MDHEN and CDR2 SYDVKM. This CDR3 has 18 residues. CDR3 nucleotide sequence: TGTGCCAGCAGTCCCCCCGGGCGACTAGCGGGAGGGCCCTACGAGCAGTACTTC. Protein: CASSPPGRLAGGPYEQYF.

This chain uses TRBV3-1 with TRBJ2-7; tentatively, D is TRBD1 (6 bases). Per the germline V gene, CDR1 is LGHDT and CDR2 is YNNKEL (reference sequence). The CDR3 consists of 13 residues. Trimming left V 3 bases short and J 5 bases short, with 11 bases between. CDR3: CASSHLQGNEQYF. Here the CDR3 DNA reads TGTGCCAGCAGCCATCTACAGGGAAACGAGCAGTACTTC.

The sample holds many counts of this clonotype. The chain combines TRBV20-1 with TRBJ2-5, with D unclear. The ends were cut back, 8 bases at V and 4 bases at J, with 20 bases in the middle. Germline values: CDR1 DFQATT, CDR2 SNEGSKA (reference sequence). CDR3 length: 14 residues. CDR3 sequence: CSCKPRLSVETQYF. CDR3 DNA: TGCAGTTGCAAGCCCCGACTGTCTGTAGAGACCCAGTACTTC.

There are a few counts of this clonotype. The CDR3 spells CASSQETGENQPQHF. The DNA of the CDR3 is TGCGCCAGCAGCCAGGAGACAGGGGAGAATCAGCCCCAGCATTTT. The V and J genes are TRBV4-3 and TRBJ1-5; TRBD1 aligns across 8 bases. V was clipped by 3 bases and J by 4 bases; unmatched bases: 5. Germline CDR1 is LGHNA and CDR2 is YSLEER. This CDR3 is built from 15 residues.

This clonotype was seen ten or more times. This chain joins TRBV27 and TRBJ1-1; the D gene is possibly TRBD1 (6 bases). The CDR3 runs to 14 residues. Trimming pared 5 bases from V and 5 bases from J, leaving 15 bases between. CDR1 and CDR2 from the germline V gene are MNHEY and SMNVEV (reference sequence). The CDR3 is CASSPLGGQTEAFF. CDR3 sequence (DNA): TGTGCCAGCAGTCCACTAGGGGGGCAAACTGAAGCTTTCTTT.

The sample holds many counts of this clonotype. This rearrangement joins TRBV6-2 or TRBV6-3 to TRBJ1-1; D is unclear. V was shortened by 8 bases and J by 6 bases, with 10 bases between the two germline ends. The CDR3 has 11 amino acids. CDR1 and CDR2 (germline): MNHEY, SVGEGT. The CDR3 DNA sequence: TGTGCCAGCCGTTGGAAGGCTGAAGCTTTCTTT. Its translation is CASRWKAEAFF.

CDR3 sequence (DNA): TGTGCCAGCAGCCCCAGTACAGGGGCGGCCTATGGCTACACCTTC. Translating it yields CASSPSTGAAYGYTF. This chain connects TRBV9 to TRBJ1-2; 7 bases line up with TRBD1. With 4 bases clipped from V and 4 bases from J, the junction kept 10 bases outside the gene matches. Germline CDR1 and CDR2: SGDLS and YYNGEE. The CDR3 runs to 15 residues. The full variable domain, in which reference TRBV9 and TRBJ1-2 provide the parts outside the CDR3, is DSGVTQTPKHLITATGQRVTLRCSPRSGDLSVYWYQQSLDQGLQFLIQYYNGEERAKGNILERFSAQQFPDLHSELNLSSLELGDSALYFCASSPSTGAAYGYTFGSGTRLTVV.

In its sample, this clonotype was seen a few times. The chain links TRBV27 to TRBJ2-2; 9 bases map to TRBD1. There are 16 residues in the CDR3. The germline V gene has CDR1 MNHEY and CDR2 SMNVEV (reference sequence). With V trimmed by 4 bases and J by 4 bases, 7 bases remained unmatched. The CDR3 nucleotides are TGTGCCAGCAGTTGGCGGGACAGGGTTGGCACCGGGGAGCTGTTTTTT. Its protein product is CASSWRDRVGTGELFF.

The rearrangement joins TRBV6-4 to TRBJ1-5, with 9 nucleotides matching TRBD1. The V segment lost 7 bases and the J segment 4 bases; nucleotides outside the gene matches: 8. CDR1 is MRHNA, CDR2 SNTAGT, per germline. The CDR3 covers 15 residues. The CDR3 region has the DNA TGTGCCAGCACCGAGGCACAGGGGGCGAATCAGCCCCAGCATTTT. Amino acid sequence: CASTEAQGANQPQHF.

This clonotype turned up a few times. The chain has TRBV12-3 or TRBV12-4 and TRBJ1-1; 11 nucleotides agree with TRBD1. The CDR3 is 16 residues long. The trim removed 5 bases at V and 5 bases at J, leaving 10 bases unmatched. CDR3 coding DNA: TGTGCCAGCAGTCTCGGGACAGGGGGATTTGGGACTGAAGCTTTCTTT. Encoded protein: CASSLGTGGFGTEAFF.

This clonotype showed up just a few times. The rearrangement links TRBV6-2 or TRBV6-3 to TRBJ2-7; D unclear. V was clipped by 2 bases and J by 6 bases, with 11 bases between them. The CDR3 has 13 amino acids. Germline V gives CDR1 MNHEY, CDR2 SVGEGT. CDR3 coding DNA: TGTGCCAGCAGTTACCCCGGGCGTCTCGAGCAGTACTTC. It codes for CASSYPGRLEQYF.

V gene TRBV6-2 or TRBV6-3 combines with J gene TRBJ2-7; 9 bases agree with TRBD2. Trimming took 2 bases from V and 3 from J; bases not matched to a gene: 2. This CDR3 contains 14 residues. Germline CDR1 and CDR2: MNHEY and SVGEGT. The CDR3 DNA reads TGTGCCAGCAGTTACCTAGCGGGGTTCTACGAGCAGTACTTC. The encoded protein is CASSYLAGFYEQYF.

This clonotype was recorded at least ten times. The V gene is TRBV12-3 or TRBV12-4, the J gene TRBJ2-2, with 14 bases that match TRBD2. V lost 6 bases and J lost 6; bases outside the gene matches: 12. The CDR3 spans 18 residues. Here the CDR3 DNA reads TGTGCCAGCAGGCCGGGACAGGGACTAGCGGGAGTCGCCGGGGAGCTGTTTTTT. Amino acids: CASRPGQGLAGVAGELFF.

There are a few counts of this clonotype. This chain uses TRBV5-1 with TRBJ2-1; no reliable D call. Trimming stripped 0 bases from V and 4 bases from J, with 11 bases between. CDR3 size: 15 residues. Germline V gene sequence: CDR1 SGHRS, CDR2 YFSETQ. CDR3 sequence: CASSLVEREYNEQFF. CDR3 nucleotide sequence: TGCGCCAGCAGCTTGGTCGAAAGGGAATACAATGAGCAGTTCTTC.

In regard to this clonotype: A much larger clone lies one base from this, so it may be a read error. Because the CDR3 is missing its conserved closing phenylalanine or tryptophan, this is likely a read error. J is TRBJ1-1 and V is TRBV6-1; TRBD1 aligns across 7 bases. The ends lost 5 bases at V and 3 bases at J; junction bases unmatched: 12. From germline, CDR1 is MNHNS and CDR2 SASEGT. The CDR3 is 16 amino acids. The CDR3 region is CASSRRDSGVDTEAFV. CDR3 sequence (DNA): TGTGCCAGCAGTCGCCGGGACAGTGGGGTGGACACTGAAGCTTTCGTT.

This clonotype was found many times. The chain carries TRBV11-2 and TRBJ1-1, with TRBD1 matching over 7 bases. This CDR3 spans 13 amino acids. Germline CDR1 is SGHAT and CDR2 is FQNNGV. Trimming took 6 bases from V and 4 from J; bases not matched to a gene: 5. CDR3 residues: CASRTGLRTEAFF. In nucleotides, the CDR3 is TGTGCCAGCAGGACAGGGCTGCGCACTGAAGCTTTCTTT.

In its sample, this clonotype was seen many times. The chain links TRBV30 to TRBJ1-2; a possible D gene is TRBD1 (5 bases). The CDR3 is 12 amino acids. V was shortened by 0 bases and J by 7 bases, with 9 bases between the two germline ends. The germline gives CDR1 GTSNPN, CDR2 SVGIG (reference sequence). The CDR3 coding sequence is TGTGCCTGGAGTGTTGGGGCTGGTGGCTACACCTTC. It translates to CAWSVGAGGYTF. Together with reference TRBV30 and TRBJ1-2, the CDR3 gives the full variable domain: SQTIHQWPATLVQPVGSPLSLECTVEGTSNPNLYWYRQAAGRGLQLLFYSVGIGQISSEVPQNLSASRPQDRQFILSSKKLLLSDSGFYLCAWSVGAGGYTFGSGTRLTVV.

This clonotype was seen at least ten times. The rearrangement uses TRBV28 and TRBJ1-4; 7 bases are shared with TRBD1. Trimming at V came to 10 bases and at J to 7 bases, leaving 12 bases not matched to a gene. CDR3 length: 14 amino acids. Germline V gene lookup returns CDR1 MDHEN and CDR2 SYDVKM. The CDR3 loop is CATTGTRFGEKLFF. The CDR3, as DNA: TGTGCCACGACAGGGACGAGGTTTGGTGAAAAACTGTTTTTT.

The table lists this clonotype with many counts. CDR3 bases: TGTGCCTGGAGTAGTGAGGGACCCAGGCACGAGCAGTACTTC. Translation gives CAWSSEGPRHEQYF. The chain is built from TRBV30 and TRBJ2-7; D tentatively reads TRBD1 or TRBD2 (5 bases each). The V gene's germline CDR1 is GTSNPN and CDR2 SVGIG (reference sequence). Trimming stripped 2 bases from V and 5 bases from J, with 16 bases between. The CDR3 has 14 amino acids.

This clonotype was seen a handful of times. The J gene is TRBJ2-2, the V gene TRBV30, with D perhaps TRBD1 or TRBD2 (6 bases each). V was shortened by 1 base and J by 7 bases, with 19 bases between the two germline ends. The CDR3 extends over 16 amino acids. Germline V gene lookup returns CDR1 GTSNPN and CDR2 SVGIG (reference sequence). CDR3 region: CAWSAGGGQGGGELFF. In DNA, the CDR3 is TGTGCCTGGAGTGCTGGTGGAGGGCAAGGGGGCGGGGAGCTGTTTTTT.

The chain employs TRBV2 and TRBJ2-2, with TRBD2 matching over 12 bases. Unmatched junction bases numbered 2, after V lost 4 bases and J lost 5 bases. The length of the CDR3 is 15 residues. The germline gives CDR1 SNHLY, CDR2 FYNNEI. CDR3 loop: CASSGTSGMTGELFF. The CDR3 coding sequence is TGTGCCAGCAGTGGGACTAGCGGGATGACCGGGGAGCTGTTTTTT.

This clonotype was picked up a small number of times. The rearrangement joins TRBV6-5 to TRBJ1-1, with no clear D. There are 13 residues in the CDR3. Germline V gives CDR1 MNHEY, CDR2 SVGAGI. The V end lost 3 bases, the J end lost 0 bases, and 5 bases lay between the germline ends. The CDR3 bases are TGTGCCAGCAGTTATAGTATGAACACTGAAGCTTTCTTT. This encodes CASSYSMNTEAFF.

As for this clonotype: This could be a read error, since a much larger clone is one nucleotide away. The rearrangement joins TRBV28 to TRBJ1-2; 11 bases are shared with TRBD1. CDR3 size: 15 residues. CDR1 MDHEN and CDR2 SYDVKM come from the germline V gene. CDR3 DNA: TGTGCCCGCAGTTTGCCGGGACAGGGGGGCTTCGGCTACACCTTC. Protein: CARSLPGQGGFGYTF.

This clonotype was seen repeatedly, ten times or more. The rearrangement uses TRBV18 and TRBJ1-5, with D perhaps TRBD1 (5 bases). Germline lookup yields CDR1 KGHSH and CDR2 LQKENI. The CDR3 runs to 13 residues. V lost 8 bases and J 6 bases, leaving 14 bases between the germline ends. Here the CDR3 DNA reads TGTGCCAGCAGCACCGACAGAGGTCAGCCCCAGCATTTT. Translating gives CASSTDRGQPQHF.

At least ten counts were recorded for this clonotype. Here the CDR3 DNA reads TGCGCCAGCAGCCAGGGACAGGGGGGAATGAACACTGAAGCTTTCTTT. The encoded protein is CASSQGQGGMNTEAFF. V gene TRBV5-1 combines with J gene TRBJ1-1, with TRBD1 matching 11 bases. CDR1 is SGHRS and CDR2 is YFSETQ in the germline V gene. J gave up 0 bases and V 4 bases, and 5 bases lay outside the gene matches. There are 16 residues in the CDR3.

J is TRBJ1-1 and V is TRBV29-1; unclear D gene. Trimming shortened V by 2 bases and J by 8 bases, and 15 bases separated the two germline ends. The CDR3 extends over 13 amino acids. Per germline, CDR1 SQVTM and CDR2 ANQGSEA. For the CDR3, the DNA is TGCAGCGTTGAATCCCCAGGACTCTCAGAAGCTTTCTTT. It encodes CSVESPGLSEAFF.

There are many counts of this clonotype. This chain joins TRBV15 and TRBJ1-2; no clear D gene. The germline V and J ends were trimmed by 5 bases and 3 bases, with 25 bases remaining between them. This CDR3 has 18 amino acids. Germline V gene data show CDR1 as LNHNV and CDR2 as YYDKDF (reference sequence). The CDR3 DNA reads TGTGCCACCAGCCCGAGTCATCGGACGAAGGATCAGGACTATGGCTACACCTTC. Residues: CATSPSHRTKDQDYGYTF.

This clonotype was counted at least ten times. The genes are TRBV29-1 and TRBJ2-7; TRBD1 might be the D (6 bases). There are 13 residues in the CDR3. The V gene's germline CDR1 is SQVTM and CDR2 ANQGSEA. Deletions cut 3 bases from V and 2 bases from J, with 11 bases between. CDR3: CSVEIQGTYEQYF. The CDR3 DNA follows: TGCAGCGTTGAGATCCAGGGGACCTACGAGCAGTACTTC.

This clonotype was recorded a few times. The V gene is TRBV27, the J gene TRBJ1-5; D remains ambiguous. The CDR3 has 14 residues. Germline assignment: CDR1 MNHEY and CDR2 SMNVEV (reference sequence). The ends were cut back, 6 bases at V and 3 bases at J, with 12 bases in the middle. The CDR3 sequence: CASSLGLDNQPQHF. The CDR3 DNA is TGTGCCAGCAGCTTAGGGCTGGACAATCAGCCCCAGCATTTT.

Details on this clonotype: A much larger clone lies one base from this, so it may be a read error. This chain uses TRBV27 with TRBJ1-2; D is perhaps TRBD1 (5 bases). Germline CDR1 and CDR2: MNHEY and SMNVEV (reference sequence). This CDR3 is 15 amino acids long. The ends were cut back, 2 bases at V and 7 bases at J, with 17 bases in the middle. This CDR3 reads CASSLGTGSHGGYTF. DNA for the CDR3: TGTGCCAGCAGTTTAGGGACCGGGTCCCACGGTGGCTACACCTTC.

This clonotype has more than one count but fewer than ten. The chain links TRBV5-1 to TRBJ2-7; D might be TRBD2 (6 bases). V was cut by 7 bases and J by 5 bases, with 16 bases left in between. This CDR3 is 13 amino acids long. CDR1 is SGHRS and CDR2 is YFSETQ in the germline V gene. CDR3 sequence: CASSAGGLDEQYF. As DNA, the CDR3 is TGCGCCAGCTCAGCGGGTGGTCTAGACGAGCAGTACTTC.

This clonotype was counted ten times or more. CDR3 in amino acids: CASSIMNSPLHF. The CDR3 nucleotides are TGTGCCAGCAGTATAATGAATTCACCCCTCCACTTT. This rearrangement joins TRBV28 to TRBJ1-6; D not resolved. This CDR3 has 12 residues. In germline, CDR1 is MDHEN, CDR2 SYDVKM. Between the trimmed V and J ends, which lost 5 bases and 7 bases, there was a span of 6 bases.